Shown below are 20 T cell receptor beta chains from a single sample sequenced in a study of T-cell reconstitution after alpha-beta-depleted transplantation in children. Molecular barcoding with unique molecular identifiers was used for the TCRbeta library. TCRdb re-called the PCR reads through MiXCR, storing one row per CDR3 protein. This table has 300,000 to 400,000 distinct CDR3 sequences, roughly 14% appearing once. The sequences come from PBMCs, collected from the stem cell graft. The receptors were gathered from a human donor who donated a stem cell graft to a child with Fanconi anemia.

CDR3 in amino acids: CSAPGQGPNQPQHF. In DNA, the CDR3 is TGCAGTGCCCCGGGACAGGGTCCGAATCAGCCCCAGCATTTT. This chain joins TRBV20-1 and TRBJ1-5, with 9 bases aligning to TRBD1. The CDR3 runs to 14 residues. Germline V lookup: CDR1 DFQATT, CDR2 SNEGSKA (reference sequence). The V segment lost 6 bases and the J segment 4 bases; nucleotides outside the gene matches: 7.

This clonotype was observed a few times. V gene TRBV30 combines with J gene TRBJ2-6; TRBD1 is a possible D gene (6 bases). The CDR3 has 15 amino acids. V dropped 4 bases and J dropped 1 base, with 11 bases sitting between them. The V gene's germline CDR1 is GTSNPN and CDR2 SVGIG (reference sequence). In DNA form, the CDR3 reads TGTGCCTGGAACAATCAGGGGTCTGGGGCCAACGTCCTGACTTTC. Amino acid sequence: CAWNNQGSGANVLTF. Looking up the rest from reference TRBV30 and TRBJ2-6 gives the full variable domain: SQTIHQWPATLVQPVGSPLSLECTVEGTSNPNLYWYRQAAGRGLQLLFYSVGIGQISSEVPQNLSASRPQDRQFILSSKKLLLSDSGFYLCAWNNQGSGANVLTFGAGSRLTVL.

A few counts support this clonotype. V gene TRBV20-1 combines with J gene TRBJ1-5; the D gene is possibly TRBD1 (5 bases). The V and J ends lost 1 base and 6 bases respectively, with 13 bases between them. Looked up from germline, CDR1 is DFQATT and CDR2 is SNEGSKA (reference sequence). CDR3 length equals 14 residues. CDR3 region: CSARVRGEGQPQHF. DNA of the CDR3: TGCAGTGCTAGAGTGCGGGGGGAGGGTCAGCCCCAGCATTTT.

The J gene is TRBJ1-5, the V gene TRBV19; 11 bases are a match to TRBD1. The CDR3 loop spans 14 amino acids. In germline, CDR1 is LNHDA, CDR2 SQIVND (reference sequence). V lost 5 bases to trimming and J lost 11 bases; unmatched junction nucleotides: 8. The CDR3 region has the DNA TGTGCCAGTAGTCCAGGGACAGGGGGGGCGACCCAGCATTTT. As protein: CASSPGTGGATQHF.

In its sample, this clonotype was seen many times. The chain has TRBV2 and TRBJ2-1, with a tentative D call TRBD2 (6 bases). Trimming left V 6 bases short and J 3 bases short, with 15 bases between. Germline V CDR1 and CDR2: SNHLY, FYNNEI. There are 15 residues in the CDR3. CDR3 protein: CASSQWRGNYNEQFF. DNA for the CDR3: TGTGCCAGCAGCCAATGGCGGGGAAACTACAATGAGCAGTTCTTC.

The chain couples TRBV7-8 to TRBJ2-7, with D perhaps TRBD1 (6 bases). CDR3 length: 15 amino acids. The germline V gene encodes CDR1 SGHVS and CDR2 FQNEAQ. Between the trimmed V and J ends, which lost 5 bases and 3 bases, there was a span of 17 bases. The CDR3 nucleotides read TGTGCCAGCAGCCCCGGTCAGACAGGTTTCTACGAGCAGTACGTC. It codes for CASSPGQTGFYEQYV.

This clonotype was counted many times. The rearrangement links TRBV12-3 or TRBV12-4 to TRBJ1-1, with D hard to call. The CDR3 has 14 amino acids. The germline V and J ends were trimmed by 4 bases and 1 base, with 10 bases remaining between them. The CDR3 sequence: CASSSSPRNTEAFF. The DNA of the CDR3 is TGTGCCAGCAGTTCATCCCCCCGGAACACTGAAGCTTTCTTT.

This clonotype has only a few counts. The V and J genes are TRBV24-1 and TRBJ2-5, with D possibly being TRBD1 (5 bases). Trimming removed 4 bases at V and 3 bases at J, with 11 bases between. The CDR3 totals 14 residues. CDR1 and CDR2 (germline): KGHDR, SFDVKD. CDR3 coding DNA: TGTGCCACCAGTGAGGCGACAGCCAAAGAGACCCAGTACTTC. Encoded protein: CATSEATAKETQYF.

This clonotype came up a few times. This chain connects TRBV20-1 to TRBJ1-1; the D is unclear. CDR3 length equals 11 residues. Trimming pared 3 bases from V and 8 bases from J, leaving 10 bases between. The germline V gene encodes CDR1 DFQATT and CDR2 SNEGSKA (reference sequence). The CDR3 nucleotides read TGCAGTGCTAGGAGGACCGGGGAAGCTTTCTTT. It specifies CSARRTGEAFF.

This clonotype showed up many times. V gene TRBV5-1 combines with J gene TRBJ2-1; 8 bases fit TRBD2. Unmatched junction bases numbered 6, after V lost 1 base and J lost 9 bases. There are 14 residues in the CDR3. From germline, CDR1 is SGHRS and CDR2 YFSETQ. For the CDR3, the DNA is TGCGCCAGCAGCTTGTGGGGTAGCGGGACTGAGCAGTTCTTC. This codes for CASSLWGSGTEQFF.

This clonotype has ten or more counts. The V gene is TRBV6-5, the J gene TRBJ2-7; weak D call: TRBD1 (6 bases). The CDR3 is 16 amino acids. With 6 bases removed from V and 0 bases from J, the gap between germline ends came to 18 bases. Germline V gene sequence: CDR1 MNHEY, CDR2 SVGAGI. CDR3 residues: CASSRDTYSSSYEQYF. In DNA, the CDR3 is TGTGCCAGCAGCCGGGACACCTATTCCTCCTCCTACGAGCAGTACTTC.

This clonotype was seen repeatedly, ten times or more. V gene TRBV7-2 combines with J gene TRBJ2-2, with D perhaps TRBD2 (5 bases). Between the trimmed V and J ends, which lost 1 base and 6 bases, there was a span of 9 bases. CDR3 length: 14 amino acids. Germline loops: CDR1 SGHTA, CDR2 FQGNSA. This CDR3 reads CASSLETGSGELFF. CDR3 bases: TGTGCCAGCAGCTTAGAAACGGGATCCGGGGAGCTGTTTTTT.

J is TRBJ1-5 and V is TRBV20-1; D remains unclear. Trimming took off 6 bases at V and 1 base at J, with 10 bases between the two ends. The CDR3 has 13 residues. Germline assignment: CDR1 DFQATT and CDR2 SNEGSKA (reference sequence). CDR3 sequence reads: CSASGVSNQPQHF. In DNA, the CDR3 is TGCAGTGCCTCCGGGGTGAGCAATCAGCCCCAGCATTTT.

In its sample, this clonotype was seen a few times. The CDR3 sequence: CASSYSGVAGNTIYF. The CDR3 DNA sequence: TGTGCCAGCAGTTACTCGGGCGTAGCTGGAAACACCATATATTTT. The V call is TRBV6-5, the J call TRBJ1-3; D gene uncertain. The CDR3 runs to 15 residues. CDR1 is MNHEY and CDR2 is SVGAGI in the germline V gene. The V end lost 0 bases, the J end lost 2 bases, and 8 bases lay between the germline ends.

The V call is TRBV7-8, the J call TRBJ2-7; 10 positions match TRBD1. Germline loops: CDR1 SGHVS, CDR2 FQNEAQ. V lost 6 bases, J lost 8 bases, and 16 bases stayed unmatched. This CDR3 contains 16 residues. In DNA form, the CDR3 reads TGTGCCAGCAGTCATATCACCGGGACAGGGGAACAGAAGCAGTACTTC. It encodes CASSHITGTGEQKQYF.

The chain recombines TRBV15 with TRBJ2-7, with TRBD1 matching over 10 bases. Germline V gene data show CDR1 as LNHNV and CDR2 as YYDKDF (reference sequence). V dropped 8 bases and J dropped 4; count of bases not matched to a gene: 5. The CDR3 length is 13 residues. CDR3 sequence reads: CATQDRGGYEQYF. CDR3 bases: TGTGCCACCCAGGACAGGGGGGGATACGAGCAGTACTTC. Full variable domain (outside the CDR3, taken from reference TRBV15 and TRBJ2-7): DAMVIQNPRYQVTQFGKPVTLSCSQTLNHNVMYWYQQKSSQAPKLLFHYYDKDFNNEADTPDNFQSRRPNTSFCFLDIRSPGLGDTAMYLCATQDRGGYEQYFGPGTRLTVT.

The V and J genes are TRBV7-8 and TRBJ2-3; 16 nucleotides align to TRBD2. Germline CDR1 SGHVS, CDR2 FQNEAQ. This CDR3 is built from 18 residues. Germline trimming cut 6 bases from V and 2 bases from J; bases unmatched to any gene: 8. The CDR3 nucleotides read TGTGCCAGCAGATGGGGACTAGCGGGGGGGCCGGTCACAGATACGCAGTATTTT. It specifies CASRWGLAGGPVTDTQYF.

This rearrangement joins TRBV4-2 to TRBJ2-4, with D unresolved. From germline, CDR1 is LGHNA and CDR2 YNFKEQ. Trimming removed 0 bases at V and 0 bases at J, with 9 bases between. The CDR3 has 16 residues. For the CDR3, the DNA is TGTGCCAGCAGCCAAGAGGTATCCTTAGCCAAAAACATTCAGTACTTC. Its protein product is CASSQEVSLAKNIQYF.

The chain recombines TRBV5-1 with TRBJ1-4, with 8 bases lining up with TRBD1. Trimming took 4 bases from V and 3 from J; bases not matched to a gene: 5. CDR1 is SGHRS and CDR2 is YFSETQ in the germline V gene. This CDR3 spans 15 amino acids. This chain's CDR3 is CASSGTGSSNEKLFF. CDR3 coding DNA: TGCGCCAGCAGCGGGACAGGTTCTTCTAATGAAAAACTGTTTTTT.

The CDR3 DNA is TGCAGTGCTAGTCGGCCACAGGACACTGAAGCTTTCTTT. Protein product: CSASRPQDTEAFF. V usage is TRBV20-1 and J usage is TRBJ1-1; D may be TRBD1 (5 bases). Trimming shortened V by 3 bases and J by 3 bases, and 11 bases separated the two germline ends. The CDR3 spans 13 residues. Per the germline V gene, CDR1 is DFQATT and CDR2 is SNEGSKA (reference sequence).